This T cell receptor (beta chain) was identified during a study of T cell responses to AZD1222 COVID-19 vaccine. Background on the study: Second doses that came at about 4 or about 12 weeks were put together.

With regard to this clone: Its specificity is not known.

Findings and caveats of the study: Baseline serology detected seropositivity in only six AZD1222 recipients. Unmutated variant regions are reportedly targeted by nearly half of spike-specific TCRs. A mostly white British donor set with more females was recruited, and clonal diversity was possibly underestimated.

TCRdb's copy holds only in-frame clones and misses some; the assay was immunoSEQ multiplex PCR. The sample consists of over 110,000 clones, about 92% of them appearing once. V lost 5 bases and J lost 3, with 4 bases in between. Germline V gene sequence: CDR1 SGHVS, CDR2 FNYEAQ. The CDR3 covers 12 residues. Here the sequenced sample was peripheral blood, taken on day 0 of AZD1222 vaccination. The sequence was collected from an adult in good health. The chain has TRBV7-6 and TRBJ2-2; D remains ambiguous. The CDR3 DNA is TGTGCCAGCAGCGACTACACCGGGGAGCTGTTTTTT. Protein: CASSDYTGELFF.